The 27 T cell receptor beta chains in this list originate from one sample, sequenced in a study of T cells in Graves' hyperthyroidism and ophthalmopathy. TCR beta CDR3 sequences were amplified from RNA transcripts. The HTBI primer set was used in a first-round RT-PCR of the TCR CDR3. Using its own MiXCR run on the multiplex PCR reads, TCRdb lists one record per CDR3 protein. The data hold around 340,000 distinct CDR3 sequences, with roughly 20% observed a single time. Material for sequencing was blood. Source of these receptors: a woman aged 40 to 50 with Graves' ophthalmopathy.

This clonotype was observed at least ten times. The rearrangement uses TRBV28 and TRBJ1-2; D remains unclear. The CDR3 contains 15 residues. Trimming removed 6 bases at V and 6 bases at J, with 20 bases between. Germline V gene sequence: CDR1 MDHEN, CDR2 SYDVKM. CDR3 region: CASRPSDSVIHGYTF. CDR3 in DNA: TGTGCCAGCAGGCCGTCGGACTCCGTAATTCATGGCTACACCTTC.

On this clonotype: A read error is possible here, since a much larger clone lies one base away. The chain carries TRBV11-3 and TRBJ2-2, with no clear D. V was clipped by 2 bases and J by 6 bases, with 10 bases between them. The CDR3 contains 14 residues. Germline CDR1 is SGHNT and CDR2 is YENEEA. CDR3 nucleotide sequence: TGTGCCAGCAGCTTAACCCGCCTGGCCGGGGAGCTGTTTTTT. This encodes CASSLTRLAGELFF.

The CDR3 region is CASFQVGYEQFF. The CDR3 DNA follows: TGTGCCAGCTTCCAAGTGGGCTACGAGCAGTTCTTC. J is TRBJ2-7 and V is TRBV28; D not certain. Matching the DNA end better, TRBJ2-1 makes the J call doubtful. The CDR3 covers 12 residues. Germline V CDR1 and CDR2: MDHEN, SYDVKM.

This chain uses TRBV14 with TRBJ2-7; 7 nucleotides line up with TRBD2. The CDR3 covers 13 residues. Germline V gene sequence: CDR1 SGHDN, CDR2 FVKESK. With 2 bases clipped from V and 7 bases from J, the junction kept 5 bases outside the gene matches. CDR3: CASSQSLGGEQYF. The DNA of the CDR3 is TGTGCCAGCAGCCAAAGCTTGGGAGGGGAGCAGTACTTC.

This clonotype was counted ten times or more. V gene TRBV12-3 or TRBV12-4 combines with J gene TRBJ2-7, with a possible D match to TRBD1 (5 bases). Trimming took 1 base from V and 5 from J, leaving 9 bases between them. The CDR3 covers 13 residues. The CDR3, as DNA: TGTGCCAGCAGTTTAGACAGGATGGACGAGCAGTACTTC. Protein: CASSLDRMDEQYF.

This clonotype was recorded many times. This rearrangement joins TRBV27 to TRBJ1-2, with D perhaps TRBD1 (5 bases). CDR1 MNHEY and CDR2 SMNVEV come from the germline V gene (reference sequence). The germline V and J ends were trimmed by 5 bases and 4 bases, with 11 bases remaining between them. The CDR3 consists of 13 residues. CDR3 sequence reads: CASSPMGVYGYTF. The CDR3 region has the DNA TGTGCCAGCAGTCCGATGGGGGTCTATGGCTACACCTTC.

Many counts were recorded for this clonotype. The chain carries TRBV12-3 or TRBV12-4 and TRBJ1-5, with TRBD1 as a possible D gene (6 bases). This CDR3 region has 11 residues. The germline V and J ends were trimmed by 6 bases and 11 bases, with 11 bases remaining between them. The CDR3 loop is CASSNREAQHF. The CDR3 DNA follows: TGTGCCAGCAGCAACAGGGAGGCCCAGCATTTT.

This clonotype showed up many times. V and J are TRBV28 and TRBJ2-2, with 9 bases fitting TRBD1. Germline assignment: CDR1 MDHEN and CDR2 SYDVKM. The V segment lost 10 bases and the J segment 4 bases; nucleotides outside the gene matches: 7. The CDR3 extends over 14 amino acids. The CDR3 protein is CAITGTGITGELFF. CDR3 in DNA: TGTGCCATCACCGGGACAGGGATCACCGGGGAGCTGTTTTTT.

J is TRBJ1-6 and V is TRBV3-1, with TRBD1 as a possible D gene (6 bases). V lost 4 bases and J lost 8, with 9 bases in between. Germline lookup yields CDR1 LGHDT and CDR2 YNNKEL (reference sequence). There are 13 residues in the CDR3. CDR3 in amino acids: CASSRGQHSPLHF. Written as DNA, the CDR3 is TGTGCCAGCAGCCGGGGGCAGCATTCACCCCTCCACTTT.

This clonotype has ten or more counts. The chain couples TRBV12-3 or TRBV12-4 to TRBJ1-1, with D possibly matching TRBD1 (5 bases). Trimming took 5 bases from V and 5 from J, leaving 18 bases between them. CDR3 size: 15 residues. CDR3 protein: CASSPDWGVSTEAFF. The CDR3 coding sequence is TGTGCCAGCAGTCCTGATTGGGGGGTTTCGACTGAAGCTTTCTTT.

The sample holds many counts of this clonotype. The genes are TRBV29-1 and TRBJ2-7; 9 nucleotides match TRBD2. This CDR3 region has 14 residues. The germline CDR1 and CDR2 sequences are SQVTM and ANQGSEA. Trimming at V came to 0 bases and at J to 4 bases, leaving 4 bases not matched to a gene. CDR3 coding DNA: TGCAGCGTTGAAGATAGCGGGAGAGGTTACGAGCAGTACTTC. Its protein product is CSVEDSGRGYEQYF.

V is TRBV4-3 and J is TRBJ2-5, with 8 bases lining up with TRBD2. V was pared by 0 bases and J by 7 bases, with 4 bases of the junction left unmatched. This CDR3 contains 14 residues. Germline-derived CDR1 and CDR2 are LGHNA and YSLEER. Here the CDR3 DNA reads TGCGCCAGCAGCCAAGATCTCCGGGAGGGGACCCAGTACTTC. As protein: CASSQDLREGTQYF.

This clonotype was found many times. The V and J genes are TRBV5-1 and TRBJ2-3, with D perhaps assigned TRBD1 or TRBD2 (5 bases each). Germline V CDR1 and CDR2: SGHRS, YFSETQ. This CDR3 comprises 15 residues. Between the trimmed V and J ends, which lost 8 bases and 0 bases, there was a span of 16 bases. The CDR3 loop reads CASRKRDGSTDTQYF. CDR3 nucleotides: TGCGCCAGTAGGAAACGGGACGGAAGCACAGATACGCAGTATTTT.

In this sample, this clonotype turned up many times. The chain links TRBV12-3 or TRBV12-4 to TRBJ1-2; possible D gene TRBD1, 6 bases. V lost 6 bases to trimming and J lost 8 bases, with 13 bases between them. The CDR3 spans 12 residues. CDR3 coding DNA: TGTGCCAGCAGGCCGGGGAGGGGGGGCTACACCTTC. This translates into CASRPGRGGYTF.

In DNA form, the CDR3 reads TGTGCCAGCAGTGATGTGCGGCCAGGGACCCAGTACTTC. Its protein product is CASSDVRPGTQYF. The chain combines TRBV2 with TRBJ2-5; D gene unclear. V lost 3 bases, J lost 7 bases, and 12 bases lay in between. This CDR3 contains 13 residues. Germline CDR1 is SNHLY and CDR2 is FYNNEI.

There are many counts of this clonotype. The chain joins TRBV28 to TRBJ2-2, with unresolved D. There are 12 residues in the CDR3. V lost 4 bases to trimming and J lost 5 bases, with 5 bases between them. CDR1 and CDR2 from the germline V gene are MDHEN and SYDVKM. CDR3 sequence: CASSSPTGELFF. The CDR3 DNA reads TGTGCCAGCAGTTCCCCTACCGGGGAGCTGTTTTTT. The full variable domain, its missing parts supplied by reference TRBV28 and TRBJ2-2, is DVKVTQSSRYLVKRTGEKVFLECVQDMDHENMFWYRQDPGLGLRLIYFSYDVKMKEKGDIPEGYSVSREKKERFSLILESASTNQTSMYLCASSSPTGELFFGEGSRLTVL.

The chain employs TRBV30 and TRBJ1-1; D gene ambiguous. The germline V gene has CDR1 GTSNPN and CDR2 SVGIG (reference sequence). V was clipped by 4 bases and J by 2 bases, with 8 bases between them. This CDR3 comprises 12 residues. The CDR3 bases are TGTGCCTGGACAACTTTCAACACTGAAGCTTTCTTT. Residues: CAWTTFNTEAFF.

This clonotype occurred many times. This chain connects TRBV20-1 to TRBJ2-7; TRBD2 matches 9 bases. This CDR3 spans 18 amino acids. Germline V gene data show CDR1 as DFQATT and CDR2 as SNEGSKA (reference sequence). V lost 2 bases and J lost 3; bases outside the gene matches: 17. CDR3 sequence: CSARRLLAGRVGSYEQYF. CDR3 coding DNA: TGCAGTGCTAGAAGGTTGCTAGCGGGAAGAGTTGGGAGCTACGAGCAGTACTTC.

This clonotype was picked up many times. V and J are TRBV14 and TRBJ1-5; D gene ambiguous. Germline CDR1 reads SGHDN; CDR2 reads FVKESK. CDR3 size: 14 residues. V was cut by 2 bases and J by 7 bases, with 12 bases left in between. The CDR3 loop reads CASSQRVPSQPQHF. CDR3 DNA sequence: TGTGCCAGCAGCCAAAGGGTTCCCAGCCAGCCCCAGCATTTT. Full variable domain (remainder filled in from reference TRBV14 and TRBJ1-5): EAGVTQFPSHSVIEKGQTVTLRCDPISGHDNLYWYRRVMGKEIKFLLHFVKESKQDESGMPNNRFLAERTGGTYSTLKVQPAELEDSGVYFCASSQRVPSQPQHFGDGTRLSIL.

Here the CDR3 DNA reads TGCGCCAGCAGGTTTGACAGTGCGAACACCGGGGAGCTGTTTTTT. Amino acid sequence: CASRFDSANTGELFF. V usage is TRBV5-1 and J usage is TRBJ2-2; possibly TRBD1 for D (5 bases). The ends were cut back, 5 bases at V and 0 bases at J, with 11 bases in the middle. The CDR3 covers 15 residues. CDR1 and CDR2 from the germline V gene are SGHRS and YFSETQ.

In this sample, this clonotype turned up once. CDR3 nucleotides: TGTGCCACCAGTCGGACGGGGGATATGCGTCAGCCCCAGCATTTT. Protein sequence: CATSRTGDMRQPQHF. This chain uses TRBV15 with TRBJ1-5; D might be TRBD1 (5 bases). The CDR3 spans 15 residues. Per the germline V gene, CDR1 is LNHNV and CDR2 is YYDKDF (reference sequence). V shed 6 bases and J shed 6 bases, with 18 bases lying between them.

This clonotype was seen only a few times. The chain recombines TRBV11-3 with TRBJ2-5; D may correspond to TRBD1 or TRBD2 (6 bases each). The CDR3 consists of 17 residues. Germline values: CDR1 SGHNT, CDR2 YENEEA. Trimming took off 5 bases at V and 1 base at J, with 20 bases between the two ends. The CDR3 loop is CASSPLGTLAGQETQYF. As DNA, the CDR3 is TGTGCCAGCAGCCCTTTAGGGACACTAGCCGGCCAAGAGACCCAGTACTTC.

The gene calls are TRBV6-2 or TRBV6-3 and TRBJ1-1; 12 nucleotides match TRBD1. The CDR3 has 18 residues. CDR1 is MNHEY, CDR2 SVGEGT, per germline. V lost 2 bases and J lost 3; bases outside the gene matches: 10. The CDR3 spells CASSYGTGGGSRDTEAFF. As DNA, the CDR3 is TGTGCCAGCAGTTACGGGACAGGGGGCGGAAGTAGGGACACTGAAGCTTTCTTT.

DNA for the CDR3: TGTGCCACCAGTGATTATCGGGAGGCAGAGACCCAGTACTTC. Its protein is CATSDYREAETQYF. The chain combines TRBV24-1 with TRBJ2-5, with 7 bases lining up with TRBD2. From germline, CDR1 is KGHDR and CDR2 SFDVKD. The junction had 3 bases not matched to a gene; V was cut back by 2 bases and J by 4 bases. This CDR3 region has 14 residues.

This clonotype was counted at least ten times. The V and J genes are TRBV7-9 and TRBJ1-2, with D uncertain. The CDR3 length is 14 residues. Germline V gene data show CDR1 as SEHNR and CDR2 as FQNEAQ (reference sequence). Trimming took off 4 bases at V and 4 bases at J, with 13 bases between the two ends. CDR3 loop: CASSSDDQVYGYTF. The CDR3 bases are TGTGCCAGCAGCTCCGATGATCAGGTCTATGGCTACACCTTC.

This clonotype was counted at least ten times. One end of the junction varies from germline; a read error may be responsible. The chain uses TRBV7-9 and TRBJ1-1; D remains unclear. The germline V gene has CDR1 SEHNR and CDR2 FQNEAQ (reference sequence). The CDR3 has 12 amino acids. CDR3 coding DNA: TGTGCCAGCAGCCCGCCTACAATTGAGGCTCTCTTT. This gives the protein CASSPPTIEALF.

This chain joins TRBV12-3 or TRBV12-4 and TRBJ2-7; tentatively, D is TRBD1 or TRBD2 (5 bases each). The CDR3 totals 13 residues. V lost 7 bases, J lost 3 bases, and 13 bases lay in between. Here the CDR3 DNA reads TGTGCCAGCACCCCCCGGGGCGACTACGAGCAGTACTTC. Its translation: CASTPRGDYEQYF.